Listed here is a single T cell receptor (beta chain). This entry is derived from a study of circulating tumor DNA in untreated peripheral T-cell lymphoma. V lost 0 bases and J 10 bases, leaving 13 bases between the germline ends. CDR1 is GTSNPN and CDR2 is SVGIG in the germline V gene (reference sequence). The length of the CDR3 is 14 residues. TCRdb keeps only in-frame clones here, not all; method: immunoSEQ multiplex PCR. The sample has several thousand clones; 82% are singletons. The genes are TRBV30 and TRBJ1-6; D is uncertain. The clonotype originates from a human donor with peripheral T-cell lymphoma. The material sequenced was tumor tissue. For the CDR3, the DNA is TGTGCCTGGAGTGTAGGGCGGCGGCGGTCACCCCTCCACTTT. This encodes CAWSVGRRRSPLHF.